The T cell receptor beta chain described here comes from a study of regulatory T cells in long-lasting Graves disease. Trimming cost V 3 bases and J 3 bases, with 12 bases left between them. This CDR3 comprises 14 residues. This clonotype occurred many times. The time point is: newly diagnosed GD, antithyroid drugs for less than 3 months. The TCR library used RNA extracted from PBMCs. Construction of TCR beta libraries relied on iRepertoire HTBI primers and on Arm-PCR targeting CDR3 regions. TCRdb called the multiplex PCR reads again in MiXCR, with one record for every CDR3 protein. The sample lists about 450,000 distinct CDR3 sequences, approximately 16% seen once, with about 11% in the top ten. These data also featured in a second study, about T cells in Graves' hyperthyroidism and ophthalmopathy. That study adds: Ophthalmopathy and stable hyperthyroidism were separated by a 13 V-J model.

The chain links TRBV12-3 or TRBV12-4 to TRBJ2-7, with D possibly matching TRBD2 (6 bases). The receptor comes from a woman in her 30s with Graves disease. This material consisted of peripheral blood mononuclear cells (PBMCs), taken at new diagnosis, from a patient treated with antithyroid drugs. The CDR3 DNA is TGTGCCAGCAGTTTGGAGGGGTATGACTACGAGCAGTACTTC. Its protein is CASSLEGYDYEQYF.